Below, 7 T cell receptor beta chains from the same sample are listed, as sequenced in a study of spatial heterogeneity in lung cancer. Stated time point: sample taken at primary tumor resection. TCRdb reprocessed the 5' RACE reads with MiXCR, giving one entry per CDR3 protein. The data contain about 23,000 distinct CDR3 sequences, 3.3% of them singletons. Specimen: PBMCs, collected at surgery. These receptors originate from a female donor with early-stage non-small cell lung cancer.

This clonotype was seen at least ten times. The chain couples TRBV20-1 to TRBJ1-5; D might be TRBD1 (6 bases). Trimming took off 6 bases at V and 3 bases at J, with 12 bases between the two ends. This CDR3 is built from 13 residues. Germline loops: CDR1 DFQATT, CDR2 SNEGSKA (reference sequence). CDR3 residues: CSASGQYNQPQHF. The CDR3 DNA follows: TGCAGTGCAAGTGGACAGTACAATCAGCCCCAGCATTTT.

Many counts were recorded for this clonotype. This chain joins TRBV7-2 and TRBJ1-6; 8 bases fit TRBD1. J lost 10 bases, V lost 1 base, and 12 bases had no gene match. The CDR3 extends over 17 amino acids. Germline V gives CDR1 SGHTA, CDR2 FQGNSA. The CDR3 bases are TGTGCCAGCAGCTTAGGGGGGACAGGCCCTTTTGGGTCACCCCTCCACTTT. It yields the protein CASSLGGTGPFGSPLHF.

This clonotype appeared many times. The chain joins TRBV20-1 to TRBJ1-1; perhaps TRBD1 as D (5 bases). The germline V gene has CDR1 DFQATT and CDR2 SNEGSKA (reference sequence). This CDR3 contains 12 residues. With 2 bases removed from V and 3 bases from J, the gap between germline ends came to 7 bases. The CDR3 DNA reads as TGCAGTGCTAGACCGGGGGACACTGAAGCTTTCTTT. Its translation: CSARPGDTEAFF.

This clonotype was counted many times. V is TRBV7-2 and J is TRBJ2-7; no definite D call. CDR1 and CDR2 (germline): SGHTA, FQGNSA. This CDR3 region has 13 residues. V lost 2 bases and J 6 bases, leaving 11 bases between the germline ends. The CDR3 region has the DNA TGTGCCAGCAGCTTATCGCTAGTCGGCGAGCAGTACTTC. Encoded protein: CASSLSLVGEQYF.

A remark on this clonotype: Possible read error: a much larger clone is one base away. The CDR3 DNA reads as TGCAGTGTTCCGGGACCCGCCTACGAGCAGAACTTC. Translation gives CSVPGPAYEQNF. The V and J genes are TRBV20-1 and TRBJ2-7; D is possibly TRBD1 or TRBD2 (5 bases each). CDR3 length: 12 residues. Germline assignment: CDR1 DFQATT and CDR2 SNEGSKA (reference sequence).

This clonotype has at least ten counts. The chain recombines TRBV11-2 with TRBJ2-1, with D perhaps matching TRBD2 (6 bases). CDR3 size: 15 residues. The germline V gene encodes CDR1 SGHAT and CDR2 FQNNGV. V shed 5 bases and J shed 6 bases, with 17 bases lying between them. CDR3 DNA: TGTGCCAGCAGCGAGAACGGGAGACCCTTCAATGAGCAGTTCTTC. This codes for CASSENGRPFNEQFF.

In its sample, this clonotype was seen a few times. The chain couples TRBV25-1 to TRBJ1-6; 9 bases align to TRBD1. CDR1 MGHDK and CDR2 SYGVNS come from the germline V gene. The V segment lost 4 bases and the J segment 10 bases; nucleotides outside the gene matches: 5. The CDR3 is 14 residues long. As DNA, the CDR3 is TGTGCCAGCAGTGCCCGGGACAGGGTATCACCCCTCCACTTT. This translates into CASSARDRVSPLHF.